The 26 T cell receptor beta chains below were found in one sample sequenced in a study of identical twins. TCRdb processed the 5' RACE reads anew with MiXCR; each CDR3 protein has one entry. Among some 730,000 distinct CDR3 sequences listed, about 20% were seen once. The data also belong to a second study, concerning T cells expressing NK-cell markers.

Sample: PBMCs. These receptors were collected from a woman aged 18-29 years in good health.

The chain couples TRBV18 to TRBJ2-2; the D gene is possibly TRBD1 (6 bases). Germline-derived CDR1 and CDR2 are KGHSH and LQKENI. This CDR3 comprises 13 residues. V gave up 0 bases and J gave up 9 bases, with 8 bases separating them. Here the CDR3 DNA reads TGTGCCAGCTCACCACCGGGGGCCTGGGAGCTGTTTTTT. Translation: CASSPPGAWELFF.

The J gene is TRBJ1-1, the V gene TRBV5-6, with D maybe TRBD1 (5 bases). This CDR3 is built from 12 residues. Germline V lookup: CDR1 SGHDT, CDR2 YYEEEE. The V end was cut by 9 bases, the J end by 8 bases, with 17 bases between. CDR3 sequence reads: CATLRRGGEAFF. The CDR3 coding sequence is TGTGCCACCCTAAGGAGGGGAGGCGAAGCTTTCTTT. Filled out from reference TRBV5-6 and TRBJ1-1, the complete variable domain reads DAGVTQSPTHLIKTRGQQVTLRCSPKSGHDTVSWYQQALGQGPQFIFQYYEEEERQRGNFPDRFSGHQFPNYSSELNVNALLLGDSALYLCATLRRGGEAFFGQGTRLTVV.

There are many counts of this clonotype. The chain links TRBV12-3 or TRBV12-4 to TRBJ2-4; 8 positions agree with TRBD1. This CDR3 region has 13 residues. Trimming took 5 bases from V and 11 from J; bases not matched to a gene: 8. This CDR3 reads CASSGSDRAFQYF. DNA of the CDR3: TGTGCCAGCAGTGGGTCGGACAGGGCTTTTCAGTACTTC.

This clonotype was seen a handful of times. This chain connects TRBV2 to TRBJ1-2; no firm D call. Germline lookup yields CDR1 SNHLY and CDR2 FYNNEI. The CDR3 extends over 13 amino acids. V was pared by 6 bases and J by 1 base, with 9 bases between. The CDR3 DNA reads as TGTGCCAGCAGCGGCCCAAGTAACTATGGCTACACCTTC. Protein product: CASSGPSNYGYTF.

This clonotype has more than one count but fewer than ten. The rearrangement links TRBV12-3 or TRBV12-4 to TRBJ1-2; D remains unclear. This CDR3 spans 14 amino acids. Trimming stripped 5 bases from V and 5 bases from J, with 15 bases between. For the CDR3, the DNA is TGTGCCAGCAGTCGAGGTCAATTCGGGTATGGCTACACCTTC. This gives the protein CASSRGQFGYGYTF.

Turning to this clonotype: It may be a read error: a sequence one base away is much more abundant. This chain links TRBV13 with TRBJ2-1; D remains ambiguous. Germline V gene sequence: CDR1 PRHDT, CDR2 FYEKMQ (reference sequence). The CDR3 sequence is 12 residues long. CDR3 residues: CASRLGNNEQFF. The CDR3 DNA reads as TGTGCCAGCAGATTAGGAAACAATGAGCAGTTCTTC.

The rearrangement joins TRBV20-1 to TRBJ2-1; D not resolved. Germline V gives CDR1 DFQATT, CDR2 SNEGSKA (reference sequence). There are 11 residues in the CDR3. The CDR3 DNA follows: TGCAGCCCCCTCCTGAGTAATGAGCAGTTCTTC. Translation: CSPLLSNEQFF.

This clonotype was observed a few times. V usage is TRBV20-1 and J usage is TRBJ2-3; 8 positions match TRBD2. The CDR3 loop spans 20 amino acids. The germline gives CDR1 DFQATT, CDR2 SNEGSKA (reference sequence). V gave up 5 bases and J gave up 3 bases; unmatched junction bases: 25. The CDR3 is CSAFIRDKSSGVFRTDTQYF. Written as DNA, the CDR3 is TGCAGTGCTTTTATCCGGGACAAGAGTAGCGGGGTCTTTAGGACAGATACGCAGTATTTT.

This clonotype was detected a few times. The chain uses TRBV20-1 and TRBJ2-3, with D unresolved. The germline gives CDR1 DFQATT, CDR2 SNEGSKA (reference sequence). Trimming took 3 bases from V and 2 from J, leaving 9 bases between them. The CDR3 runs to 13 residues. This chain's CDR3 is CSASPPATDTQYF. The CDR3 bases are TGCAGTGCTAGCCCCCCTGCCACAGATACGCAGTATTTT.

This chain connects TRBV5-6 to TRBJ1-5, with D tentatively TRBD1 (6 bases). Trimming removed 4 bases at V and 5 bases at J, with 19 bases between. The germline gives CDR1 SGHDT, CDR2 YYEEEE. This CDR3 is 16 amino acids long. CDR3 DNA sequence: TGTGCCAGCAGCACACGCCGGACAGACCCTGATCAGCCCCAGCATTTT. Translation gives CASSTRRTDPDQPQHF.

In nucleotides, the CDR3 is TGTGCCAGTAGTATAGTGTTTGCAGGTACTGAAGCTTTCTTT. Encoded protein: CASSIVFAGTEAFF. The V and J genes are TRBV19 and TRBJ1-1, with no clear D. The germline CDR1 and CDR2 sequences are LNHDA and SQIVND (reference sequence). The CDR3 spans 14 residues. With 1 base removed from V and 5 bases from J, the gap between germline ends came to 11 bases.

The V gene is TRBV19, the J gene TRBJ2-7; tentatively, D is TRBD1 (5 bases). V dropped 5 bases and J dropped 9 bases, with 11 bases sitting between them. Germline-derived CDR1 and CDR2 are LNHDA and SQIVND (reference sequence). The CDR3 is 11 amino acids. The CDR3 sequence: CASSPGHAQYF. The CDR3 nucleotides are TGTGCCAGTAGTCCTGGACACGCGCAGTACTTC.

This clonotype has just a few counts. CDR3 protein: CASSIADRGPYGYTF. The DNA of the CDR3 is TGTGCCAGCAGCATCGCGGACAGGGGGCCATATGGCTACACCTTC. The chain links TRBV9 to TRBJ1-2; 11 nucleotides match TRBD1. Trimming took 4 bases from V and 5 from J; bases not matched to a gene: 7. Germline values: CDR1 SGDLS, CDR2 YYNGEE. This CDR3 has 15 residues.

This clonotype was counted only a few times. The CDR3 is CASSSSSEKLFF. The CDR3 coding sequence is TGTGCCAGCAGCTCCAGTAGCGAAAAACTGTTTTTT. The chain has TRBV11-2 and TRBJ1-4; D gene ambiguous. Trimming pared 4 bases from V and 8 bases from J, leaving 8 bases between. CDR1 SGHAT and CDR2 FQNNGV come from the germline V gene. The CDR3 contains 12 residues.

This clonotype was detected a few times. The CDR3 protein is CASSSARQTSSTDTQYF. CDR3 nucleotide sequence: TGTGCCAGCAGTTCCGCTCGACAGACTAGTAGCACAGATACGCAGTATTTT. The chain has TRBV27 and TRBJ2-3; a weak D match, TRBD2 (6 bases). Looked up from germline, CDR1 is MNHEY and CDR2 is SMNVEV (reference sequence). CDR3 size: 17 residues. V dropped 4 bases and J dropped 0 bases, with 17 bases sitting between them.

This clonotype has a count of ten or more. The V call is TRBV5-1, the J call TRBJ1-2, with a possible D match to TRBD1 (6 bases). Trimming removed 2 bases at V and 5 bases at J, with 16 bases between. CDR1 is SGHRS and CDR2 is YFSETQ in the germline V gene. The CDR3 has 15 amino acids. In DNA, the CDR3 is TGCGCCAGCAGCTTCGAAGCCGGGACACGTTATGGCTACACCTTC. As protein: CASSFEAGTRYGYTF.

This clonotype was seen a few times. This chain uses TRBV11-1 with TRBJ2-1; 8 bases are a match to TRBD2. The V segment lost 1 base and the J segment 0 bases; nucleotides outside the gene matches: 11. The CDR3 contains 19 residues. CDR1 is SGHAT and CDR2 is FQDESV in the germline V gene (reference sequence). CDR3 sequence (DNA): TGTGCCAGCAGCTTAGAGGGACTAGGACCCAGCCGCTCCTACAATGAGCAGTTCTTC. Translating it yields CASSLEGLGPSRSYNEQFF.

The J gene is TRBJ2-1, the V gene TRBV6-6, with TRBD1 matching 12 bases. CDR1 and CDR2 from the germline V gene are MNHNY and SVGAGI (reference sequence). This CDR3 region has 12 residues. J gave up 8 bases and V 8 bases, and 1 base lay outside the gene matches. The CDR3 reads CASGTGGDEQFF. In DNA form, the CDR3 reads TGTGCCAGCGGGACAGGGGGCGATGAGCAGTTCTTC.

V gene TRBV5-1 combines with J gene TRBJ1-2, with 9 bases aligning to TRBD1. The germline V gene has CDR1 SGHRS and CDR2 YFSETQ. Germline trimming cut 4 bases from V and 6 bases from J; bases unmatched to any gene: 7. The CDR3 has 14 amino acids. Written as DNA, the CDR3 is TGCGCCAGCAGCGGGACCGGGACAGGGAATGGCTACACCTTC. Amino acids: CASSGTGTGNGYTF.

This sequence joins TRBV7-3 and TRBJ2-7, with a weak D call TRBD1 (6 bases). Germline V lookup: CDR1 SGHTA, CDR2 FQGTGA. CDR3 length: 14 amino acids. The V and J ends lost 3 bases and 5 bases respectively, with 14 bases between them. CDR3 amino acids: CASSLIQGTNEQYF. CDR3 nucleotides: TGTGCCAGCAGCTTGATACAGGGTACCAACGAGCAGTACTTC.

The chain couples TRBV27 to TRBJ2-2, with no clear D. The ends were cut back, 5 bases at V and 4 bases at J, with 11 bases in the middle. The CDR3 is made up of 14 amino acids. CDR1 and CDR2 (germline): MNHEY, SMNVEV (reference sequence). The CDR3 loop is CASSRGRLTGELFF. CDR3 sequence (DNA): TGTGCCAGCAGTAGAGGCAGACTCACCGGGGAGCTGTTTTTT.

The V and J genes are TRBV19 and TRBJ2-1, with 7 positions matching TRBD2. V gave up 7 bases and J gave up 4 bases; unmatched junction bases: 13. The CDR3 contains 16 residues. Germline values: CDR1 LNHDA, CDR2 SQIVND (reference sequence). Here the CDR3 reads CASTSRRTSAYNEQFF. The CDR3 DNA follows: TGTGCCAGTACTAGCCGGCGAACTAGCGCTTACAATGAGCAGTTCTTC.

The CDR3 DNA is TGTGCCAGCAGTGTCCTGCGGGTGTACACCGGGGAGCTGTTTTTT. As protein: CASSVLRVYTGELFF. The chain links TRBV2 to TRBJ2-2, with D possibly matching TRBD2 (5 bases). Trimming removed 4 bases at V and 3 bases at J, with 12 bases between. The CDR3 covers 15 residues. Germline V gene sequence: CDR1 SNHLY, CDR2 FYNNEI.

J is TRBJ2-7 and V is TRBV5-1; no clear D gene. From germline, CDR1 is SGHRS and CDR2 YFSETQ. CDR3 size: 13 residues. V lost 0 bases and J lost 6, with 10 bases in between. The CDR3 DNA reads TGCGCCAGCAGCTTGGCCTCGGTTTCCGAGCAGTACTTC. Residues: CASSLASVSEQYF.

A few counts support this clonotype. The rearrangement uses TRBV5-1 and TRBJ2-1; 7 bases align to TRBD2. Germline trimming cut 0 bases from V and 0 bases from J; bases unmatched to any gene: 6. CDR1 is SGHRS, CDR2 YFSETQ, per germline. This CDR3 is 17 amino acids long. The DNA of the CDR3 is TGCGCCAGCAGCTTGGAAGGGCGGGGGAGCTCCTACAATGAGCAGTTCTTC. Residues: CASSLEGRGSSYNEQFF.

The CDR3 region has the DNA TGCGCCAGCAGCGTGTCCCAGGGTTCGCCTGAAGCTTTCTTT. Protein: CASSVSQGSPEAFF. The chain couples TRBV5-1 to TRBJ1-1, with a weak D call TRBD1 (5 bases). V dropped 4 bases and J dropped 6 bases, with 16 bases sitting between them. Germline values: CDR1 SGHRS, CDR2 YFSETQ. This CDR3 has 14 amino acids.